A selection of T cell receptor beta chains follows, all from one sample in a study of radiation and T cells in renal cell carcinoma. Assay used: immunoSEQ multiplex PCR; TCRdb lists only in-frame clones, some missing. The profile shows about 86,000 clones, around 85% of them singletons. The material sequenced was blood, taken from a patient whose treatment included radiotherapy and nephrectomy. These receptors were collected from a man between 45 and 60 years old with renal cell carcinoma. The CDR3 runs from the conserved cysteine through the conserved F or W. Fields, in order: clone size, V gene, J gene, D gene, CDR3 protein, CDR3 DNA. D genes are given only for firm matches. Only part of the rows carry a size: once, few, many, or a class if the clone is expanded.

once	TRBV9	TRBJ1-2	NA	CASSPSSVGGYTF	TGTGCCAGCAGCCCTTCATCGGTTGGTGGCTACACCTTC
NA	TRBV14	TRBJ1-2	TRBD1	CASSPNLGQGALYGYTF	TGTGCCAGCAGCCCCAACCTCGGACAGGGGGCGCTTTATGGCTACACCTTC
NA	TRBV28	TRBJ2-5	NA	CASSLFGETQYF	TGTGCCAGCAGCCTATTCGGCGAGACCCAGTACTTC
NA	TRBV19	TRBJ1-1	TRBD1	CASSITTGARNTEAFF	TGTGCCAGTAGTATAACGACAGGGGCAAGGAACACTGAAGCTTTCTTT
few	TRBV7-2	TRBJ2-1	TRBD2	CASSGRGDEQFF	TGTGCCAGCAGCGGACGGGGGGATGAGCAGTTCTTC
once	TRBV5-6	TRBJ2-1	TRBD2	CASSLGLAGNNEQFF	TGTGCCAGCAGCTTGGGACTAGCGGGGAACAATGAGCAGTTCTTC
once	TRBV5-4	TRBJ2-5	NA	CASSPTAGETQYF	TGTGCCAGCAGCCCCACCGCGGGGGAGACCCAGTACTTC
once	TRBV5-4	TRBJ2-3	NA	CASSLVGTQTQYF	TGTGCCAGCAGCTTGGTCGGGACCCAAACGCAGTATTTT
NA	TRBV7-2	TRBJ2-5	NA	CASSLDRAETQYF	TGTGCCAGCAGCTTAGACAGGGCGGAGACCCAGTACTTC
NA	TRBV10-2	TRBJ2-1	TRBD1	CASSTRGQSYNEQFF	TGCGCCAGCAGCACCAGGGGGCAATCCTACAATGAGCAGTTCTTC
NA	TRBV4-1	TRBJ2-2	TRBD2	CASSQDGGASTGELFF	TGCGCCAGCAGCCAAGACGGGGGGGCGAGCACCGGGGAGCTGTTTTTT
NA	TRBV30	TRBJ2-3	NA	CAWSGGGTQYF	TGTGCCTGGAGTGGGGGAGGTACGCAGTATTTT
NA	TRBV5-4	TRBJ2-7	TRBD2	CASSIRLAGTYEQYF	TGTGCCAGCAGCATAAGACTAGCGGGGACCTACGAGCAGTACTTC
once	TRBV5-1	TRBJ2-5	TRBD2	CASSWRGGQETQYF	TGCGCCAGCAGTTGGCGGGGGGGCCAAGAGACCCAGTACTTC
NA	TRBV5-8	TRBJ2-2	NA	CASSVTGTGELFF	TGTGCCAGCAGCGTGACAGGCACCGGGGAGCTGTTTTTT
NA	TRBV18	TRBJ2-5	TRBD1	CASSPPSGGYETQYF	TGTGCCAGCTCACCACCTTCAGGGGGCTATGAGACCCAGTACTTC
NA	TRBV4-2	TRBJ2-2	NA	CASSQDRTYTGELFF	TGTGCCAGCAGCCAAGATCGGACCTACACCGGGGAGCTGTTTTTT
NA	TRBV7-8	TRBJ1-3	TRBD1	CASSLAWRGRRNTIYF	TGTGCCAGCAGCTTAGCATGGAGGGGGCGCAGAAACACCATATATTTT
NA	TRBV9	TRBJ1-1	NA	CASSDSLNTEAFF	TGTGCCAGCAGTGACAGCTTAAACACTGAAGCTTTCTTT
few	TRBV7-2	TRBJ1-3	NA	CASSPTHSGNTIYF	TGTGCCAGCAGCCCGACCCACTCTGGAAACACCATATATTTT
NA	TRBV7-2	TRBJ2-7	NA	CASSVQESSYEQYF	TGTGCCAGCAGCGTACAGGAGAGCTCCTACGAGCAGTACTTC
NA	TRBV6-4	TRBJ1-1	TRBD1	CASSDGTGGITEAFF	TGTGCCAGCAGTGATGGAACAGGGGGCATTACTGAAGCTTTCTTT
NA	TRBV18	TRBJ2-3	TRBD1	CASSPTGGGSDTQYF	TGTGCCAGCTCACCGACAGGGGGTGGCTCAGATACGCAGTATTTT
NA	TRBV25-1	TRBJ2-5	TRBD2	CASSEFAGVGGETQYF	TGTGCCAGCAGTGAATTTGCGGGAGTCGGGGGAGAGACCCAGTACTTC
NA	TRBV18	TRBJ2-7	NA	CASSPSQGPYEQYF	TGTGCCAGCTCACCGTCGCAGGGTCCCTACGAGCAGTACTTC
NA	TRBV18	TRBJ2-3	TRBD2	CASSPPGGVRADTQYF	TGTGCCAGCTCACCACCGGGAGGGGTTCGAGCAGATACGCAGTATTTT
NA	TRBV27	TRBJ2-2	TRBD1	CASSLDWTGLTGELFF	TGTGCCAGCAGTCTAGATTGGACAGGGTTAACCGGGGAGCTGTTTTTT
once	TRBV4-1	TRBJ2-5	NA	CASSQLETQYF	TGCGCCAGCAGCCAGCTAGAGACCCAGTACTTC
NA	TRBV13	TRBJ1-3	NA	CASSLGPGTGNTIYF	TGTGCCAGCAGCTTAGGCCCAGGGACTGGAAACACCATATATTTT
NA	TRBV30	TRBJ1-2	NA	CAWSETAYGYTF	TGTGCCTGGAGTGAGACAGCCTATGGCTACACCTTC
NA	TRBV19	TRBJ1-5	NA	CATSGGILGQPQHF	TGTGCCACCTCGGGAGGGATCCTCGGTCAGCCCCAGCATTTT
NA	TRBV5-1	TRBJ2-1	TRBD2	CASSDLAGGRSEQFF	TGCGCCAGCAGCGACCTAGCGGGGGGCCGGAGTGAGCAGTTCTTC
many	TRBV9	TRBJ1-5	NA	CASSVGTVGNQPQHF	TGTGCCAGCAGCGTAGGGACGGTAGGCAATCAGCCCCAGCATTTT
NA	TRBV23-1	TRBJ1-5	NA	CAIASGGQPQHF	TGCGCCATAGCCTCTGGAGGGCAGCCCCAGCATTTT
NA	TRBV7-9	TRBJ2-1	TRBD1	CASSRDRYEQFF	TGTGCCAGCAGCCGGGACAGGTATGAGCAGTTCTTC
NA	TRBV6-6	TRBJ2-7	NA	CASSYSRTSYEQYF	TGTGCCAGCAGTTACTCCCGGACATCCTACGAGCAGTACTTC
NA	TRBV30	TRBJ1-6	TRBD1	CAWSGTGAYNSPLHF	TGTGCCTGGAGCGGGACAGGAGCGTATAATTCACCCCTCCACTTT
NA	TRBV5-4	TRBJ2-3	TRBD1	CASSYRQGWGRDTQYF	TGTGCCAGCAGCTACCGACAGGGTTGGGGACGAGATACGCAGTATTTT
NA	TRBV11-3	TRBJ2-2	NA	CASSGGPGPDTGELFF	TGTGCCAGCAGCGGGGGGCCAGGGCCGGACACCGGGGAGCTGTTTTTT
NA	TRBV5-1	TRBJ1-4	NA	CASSLAIQGTAPDEKLFF	TGCGCCAGCAGCTTGGCCATCCAGGGCACAGCACCGGATGAAAAACTGTTTTTT
NA	TRBV2	TRBJ2-2	NA	CASSDLRGATGELFF	TGTGCCAGCAGTGATCTAAGGGGGGCAACCGGGGAGCTGTTTTTT
NA	TRBV6-6	TRBJ1-2	TRBD1	CASRTGQNSYGYTF	TGTGCCAGCAGAACGGGACAGAACTCCTATGGCTACACCTTC
NA	TRBV27	TRBJ1-5	NA	CASSLSGNQPQHF	TGTGCCAGCAGTTTAAGCGGAAATCAGCCCCAGCATTTT
NA	TRBV11-2	TRBJ1-5	NA	CASSLDRGRNQPQHF	TGTGCCAGCAGCTTAGATCGGGGAAGGAATCAGCCCCAGCATTTT
NA	TRBV6-4	TRBJ1-3	TRBD1	CARIQGAEGNTIYF	TGTGCCAGGATTCAGGGGGCCGAAGGGAACACCATATATTTT
NA	TRBV5-1	TRBJ2-3	NA	CASVRGPFPTDTQYF	TGCGCCAGCGTACGCGGACCTTTCCCCACAGATACGCAGTATTTT
NA	TRBV5-5	TRBJ2-7	TRBD1	CASSRQGLSYEQYF	TGTGCCAGCAGCCGACAGGGGCTCTCCTACGAGCAGTACTTC
NA	TRBV11-2	TRBJ2-1	NA	CASSSEGGWQGGNEQFF	TGTGCCAGCAGCTCCGAGGGCGGGTGGCAGGGGGGGAATGAGCAGTTCTTC
NA	TRBV7-9	TRBJ1-5	TRBD1	CASSPRGGTGDGQPQHF	TGTGCCAGCAGCCCTAGGGGGGGGACAGGGGATGGACAGCCCCAGCATTTT
NA	TRBV9	TRBJ1-1	NA	CASSVDGGLNTEAFF	TGTGCCAGCAGCGTAGATGGGGGTTTGAACACTGAAGCTTTCTTT
NA	TRBV6-6	TRBJ1-5	NA	CASSYGQGDDQPQHF	TGTGCCAGCAGTTACGGGCAGGGCGATGATCAGCCCCAGCATTTT
NA	TRBV12-5	TRBJ1-5	NA	CASGLVSQPQHF	TGTGCTAGTGGTTTGGTAAGTCAGCCCCAGCATTTT
NA	TRBV29-1	TRBJ2-4	NA	CSVEPAGDIQYF	TGCAGCGTTGAACCGGCCGGGGACATTCAGTACTTC
NA	TRBV30	TRBJ2-5	NA	CAWSVLRGGETQYF	TGTGCCTGGAGTGTACTCCGGGGCGGAGAGACCCAGTACTTC
NA	TRBV7-9	TRBJ2-1	TRBD1	CASSLSEGANEQFF	TGTGCCAGCAGCCTCTCTGAGGGGGCCAATGAGCAGTTCTTC